This T cell receptor beta chain stems from a study of blood T cell repertoires in COVID-19. Whole-study context: Sites across the United States, Italy and Spain contributed samples from acute and convalescent COVID-19. In each case, the material was cDNA or gDNA derived from T cells, B-cell-depleted T cells, or PBMCs.

The trim removed 7 bases at V and 1 base at J, leaving 9 bases unmatched. The CDR3 is 16 residues long. Germline loops: CDR1 LNHDA, CDR2 SQIVND (reference sequence). Participants, 18 to 89 years old, spanned fewer than 25 US areas. Recovered participants had two consecutive negative NP/OP PCR tests, healthcare professional clearance, or symptom resolution. Assay: immunoSEQ multiplex PCR; the TCRdb copy retains only in-frame clones and omits some. Of approximately 170,000 clones in the sample, around 78% were seen once. This receptor was identified in a woman between 45 and 60 years old who had recovered from COVID-19. The material sequenced was PBMCs or T cells enriched from blood (not recorded which). The chain couples TRBV19 to TRBJ1-1; TRBD1 aligns across 10 bases. Here the CDR3 reads CASMDGQGGRNTEAFF. DNA for the CDR3: TGTGCCAGTATGGATGGACAGGGGGGCAGGAACACTGAAGCTTTCTTT.